The clone carrying this TCR beta chain was detected once. As yet, its antigen is unknown. This sample stems from a study of cytomegalovirus exposure and HLA in healthy donors. Study at large: As released early, the data held 75 million to 90 million unique TCRs from HLA-typed donors. Study-wide results and caveats: The study found most TCR sequences rare, yet found some public TCRs in many donors.

Germline CDR1 is SGHAT and CDR2 is FQNNGV. V shed 3 bases and J 4 bases; nucleotides not matched to a gene: 1. CDR3 length equals 14 residues. Researchers ran the PCR with 60 Vbeta and 13 Jbeta primers. In the original analysis: An analysis performed later counted about 80 million unique TCR beta chains (roughly 11 million of them shared). Clones were read by immunoSEQ multiplex PCR, and TCRdb kept only the in-frame ones, dropping some. V, J and clone size were drawn from that table, and D and trimming were deduced from the DNA. The table includes 65,000 to 70,000 clones, around 80% detected once. V gene TRBV11-2 combines with J gene TRBJ2-3; 10 bases agree with TRBD2. The receptor comes from a woman in her twenties or thirties in good health and CMV-seropositive. Sequencing was carried out using PBMCs. This CDR3 reads CASSFGLAADTQYF. In DNA form, the CDR3 reads TGTGCCAGCAGCTTCGGACTAGCGGCAGATACGCAGTATTTT.